Given below is one T cell receptor (beta chain) in context. These data come from a study of blood T cell repertoires in COVID-19. As processed by the authors: Researchers report that nucleated cell counts were estimated from reference gene primer amplification. TCRdb's copy holds only in-frame clones and misses some; the assay was immunoSEQ multiplex PCR. D and trimming were read from the DNA, whereas the V and J calls and clone size are those reported in that table. Of 150,000 or so clones in the sample, 84% were seen once. Trimming removed 4 bases from V and 10 bases from J; junction bases left unmatched: 11. The CDR3 totals 15 residues. Looked up from germline, CDR1 is MNHEY and CDR2 is SVGEGT.

The TCR sequence derives from a woman in her 50s with acute or convalescent COVID-19. The chain joins TRBV6-2 or TRBV6-3 to TRBJ2-1; 9 nucleotides line up with TRBD2. Sample: peripheral blood. CDR3 protein: CASSLGTAGGREQFF. The CDR3 region has the DNA TGTGCCAGCAGTTTGGGTACAGCGGGGGGAAGGGAGCAGTTCTTC.